A selection of T cell receptor beta chains follows, all from one sample in a study of blood T cell repertoires in COVID-19. Repertoires were generated with immunoSEQ multiplex PCR, while TCRdb's copy carries only in-frame clones and drops some. The sample carries roughly 250,000 clones, approximately 83% recorded once. The sequencing sample was made of peripheral blood. Receptors were obtained from a human donor in a cohort sampled during active COVID-19. CDR3s include the opening cysteine and the closing phenylalanine or tryptophan. A D gene is named only where the DNA matches it firmly. The size of a clone is reported for some rows only, either as once, few or many, or as a class for expanded clones.

d_gene: .
j_gene: TRBJ1-5
abundance: once
v_gene: TRBV3-1/TRBV3-2
CDR3aa: CASSQGLGRGQPQHF
CDR3nt: TGTGCCAGCAGCCAAGGATTGGGTAGAGGTCAGCCCCAGCATTTT

d_gene: .
j_gene: TRBJ2-3
abundance: many
v_gene: TRBV15
CDR3aa: CATSRDNRAPDTQYF
CDR3nt: TGTGCCACCAGCAGAGATAACAGGGCCCCAGATACGCAGTATTTT

d_gene: TRBD1
j_gene: TRBJ1-5
abundance: few
v_gene: TRBV10-3
CDR3aa: CAIRGQGDQPQHF
CDR3nt: TGTGCCATCAGGGGACAGGGGGATCAGCCCCAGCATTTT

d_gene: .
j_gene: TRBJ2-7
abundance: .
v_gene: TRBV27
CDR3aa: CASSLWQGFSYEQYF
CDR3nt: TGTGCCAGCAGTTTGTGGCAGGGGTTCTCCTACGAGCAGTACTTC

d_gene: TRBD2
j_gene: TRBJ2-1
abundance: few
v_gene: TRBV28
CDR3aa: CASSTWGGSYNEQFF
CDR3nt: TGTGCCAGCAGCACCTGGGGCGGGAGTTACAATGAGCAGTTCTTC

d_gene: .
j_gene: TRBJ1-5
abundance: many
v_gene: TRBV4-2
CDR3aa: CASSPRGQDQPQHF
CDR3nt: TGTGCCAGCAGCCCCCGTGGGCAAGATCAGCCCCAGCATTTT

d_gene: TRBD1
j_gene: TRBJ1-4
abundance: .
v_gene: TRBV3-1/TRBV3-2
CDR3aa: CASSHRQGAIEKLFF
CDR3nt: TGTGCCAGCAGCCACCGACAGGGGGCCATTGAAAAACTGTTTTTT

d_gene: TRBD1
j_gene: TRBJ1-4
abundance: .
v_gene: TRBV5-1
CDR3aa: CASSTGTGGEKLFF
CDR3nt: TGCGCCAGCAGCACAGGGACAGGGGGCGAAAAACTGTTTTTT

d_gene: TRBD2
j_gene: TRBJ2-5
abundance: .
v_gene: TRBV5-1
CDR3aa: CASSSTSGEETQYF
CDR3nt: TGCGCCAGCAGCTCCACTAGCGGGGAAGAGACCCAGTACTTC

d_gene: .
j_gene: TRBJ2-1
abundance: .
v_gene: TRBV7-9
CDR3aa: CASTKGAAGWGDEQFF
CDR3nt: TGTGCCAGCACCAAGGGGGCAGCGGGATGGGGTGATGAGCAGTTCTTC

d_gene: .
j_gene: TRBJ2-7
abundance: .
v_gene: TRBV15
CDR3aa: CATSRDRDRTSYEQYF
CDR3nt: TGTGCCACCAGCAGAGATCGAGACAGGACCTCCTACGAGCAGTACTTC

d_gene: TRBD1
j_gene: TRBJ1-1
abundance: .
v_gene: TRBV5-1
CDR3aa: CASSSWTGENTEAFF
CDR3nt: TGCGCCAGCAGCTCCTGGACAGGGGAGAACACTGAAGCTTTCTTT

d_gene: TRBD2
j_gene: TRBJ2-5
abundance: .
v_gene: TRBV4-2
CDR3aa: CASSQDQRGGRRGETQYF
CDR3nt: TGTGCCAGCAGCCAAGACCAGCGGGGGGGGCGGAGGGGAGAGACCCAGTACTTC

d_gene: TRBD2
j_gene: TRBJ2-3
abundance: .
v_gene: TRBV28
CDR3aa: CASSFPLAGADTQYF
CDR3nt: TGTGCCAGCAGTTTTCCCCTAGCGGGAGCAGATACGCAGTATTTT

d_gene: .
j_gene: TRBJ2-1
abundance: .
v_gene: TRBV6-4
CDR3aa: CASAGQKHSEQFF
CDR3nt: TGTGCATCAGCGGGACAAAAGCATAGTGAGCAGTTCTTC

d_gene: .
j_gene: TRBJ2-3
abundance: .
v_gene: TRBV5-5
CDR3aa: CASSPRPPERSTDTQYF
CDR3nt: TGTGCCAGCAGCCCGAGACCCCCCGAGCGATCCACAGATACGCAGTATTTT

d_gene: .
j_gene: TRBJ1-1
abundance: .
v_gene: TRBV7-9
CDR3aa: CASSPRAPLVTEAFF
CDR3nt: TGTGCCAGCAGCCCAAGAGCGCCCCTGGTCACTGAAGCTTTCTTT

d_gene: TRBD2
j_gene: TRBJ2-1
abundance: .
v_gene: TRBV10-1
CDR3aa: CASSVGLATEQFF
CDR3nt: TGCGCCAGCAGTGTGGGACTAGCAACTGAGCAGTTCTTC

d_gene: .
j_gene: TRBJ1-4
abundance: few
v_gene: TRBV15
CDR3aa: CATSRDRFEKLFF
CDR3nt: TGTGCCACCAGCAGAGACAGATTTGAAAAACTGTTTTTT

d_gene: TRBD1
j_gene: TRBJ2-3
abundance: .
v_gene: TRBV30
CDR3aa: CAWSVLNVDRPGKSTDTQYF
CDR3nt: TGTGCCTGGAGTGTATTAAACGTGGACAGGCCGGGGAAGAGCACAGATACGCAGTATTTT

d_gene: TRBD2
j_gene: TRBJ2-5
abundance: .
v_gene: TRBV7-2
CDR3aa: CASSSASGSETQYF
CDR3nt: TGTGCCAGCAGCTCGGCTAGCGGGAGTGAGACCCAGTACTTC

d_gene: TRBD1
j_gene: TRBJ2-7
abundance: .
v_gene: TRBV18
CDR3aa: CASSPGTAVEQYF
CDR3nt: TGTGCCAGCTCACCCGGGACAGCGGTCGAGCAGTACTTC

d_gene: TRBD2
j_gene: TRBJ2-7
abundance: .
v_gene: TRBV11-2
CDR3aa: CASSLDRAGATYEQYF
CDR3nt: TGTGCCAGCAGCTTAGACCGAGCGGGGGCTACCTACGAGCAGTACTTC

d_gene: .
j_gene: TRBJ2-7
abundance: .
v_gene: TRBV3-1/TRBV3-2
CDR3aa: CASSQEGGRISYEQYF
CDR3nt: TGTGCCAGCAGCCAAGAGGGGGGACGAATCTCCTACGAGCAGTACTTC

d_gene: TRBD2
j_gene: TRBJ2-7
abundance: .
v_gene: TRBV4-1
CDR3aa: CASSQDSGTSHSYEQYF
CDR3nt: TGCGCCAGCAGCCAAGATTCGGGGACTAGTCATTCATACGAGCAGTACTTC

d_gene: TRBD1
j_gene: TRBJ1-5
abundance: .
v_gene: TRBV5-5
CDR3aa: CASSLGQGDSNSNQPQHF
CDR3nt: TGTGCCAGCAGCTTGGGACAGGGGGACTCAAATAGCAATCAGCCCCAGCATTTT

d_gene: .
j_gene: TRBJ1-1
abundance: .
v_gene: TRBV6-1
CDR3aa: CASSADSVRNDRRGGEAFF
CDR3nt: TGTGCCAGCAGTGCCGATTCAGTCCGAAACGACAGGAGGGGGGGTGAAGCTTTCTTT

d_gene: .
j_gene: TRBJ2-1
abundance: .
v_gene: TRBV5-1
CDR3aa: CASRSGDSLLPYNEQFF
CDR3nt: TGCGCCAGCAGGTCGGGGGACAGCCTCTTGCCCTACAATGAGCAGTTCTTC

d_gene: .
j_gene: TRBJ2-7
abundance: .
v_gene: TRBV10-1
CDR3aa: CASSDGVRGTYEQYF
CDR3nt: TGCGCCAGCAGTGATGGGGTCCGGGGGACCTACGAGCAGTACTTC

d_gene: .
j_gene: TRBJ1-2
abundance: .
v_gene: TRBV27
CDR3aa: CASSLKRGTLDTF
CDR3nt: TGTGCCAGCAGTTTAAAGAGAGGGACACTCGACACCTTC

d_gene: .
j_gene: TRBJ2-1
abundance: .
v_gene: TRBV6-4
CDR3aa: CASSASLGGEQFF
CDR3nt: TGTGCCAGCAGTGCCTCTCTCGGGGGTGAGCAGTTCTTC

d_gene: .
j_gene: TRBJ2-1
abundance: once
v_gene: TRBV4-1
CDR3aa: CASSQERGGRGNEQFF
CDR3nt: TGCGCCAGCAGCCAAGAGCGGGGAGGCCGTGGGAATGAGCAGTTCTTC

d_gene: .
j_gene: TRBJ1-2
abundance: .
v_gene: TRBV30
CDR3aa: CAWSGLPYGYTF
CDR3nt: TGTGCCTGGAGTGGGCTCCCCTATGGCTACACCTTC

d_gene: TRBD2
j_gene: TRBJ2-7
abundance: .
v_gene: TRBV7-9
CDR3aa: CASSLGTSVYEQYF
CDR3nt: TGTGCCAGCAGCTTAGGCACTAGCGTGTACGAGCAGTACTTC

d_gene: TRBD1
j_gene: TRBJ2-7
abundance: .
v_gene: TRBV27
CDR3aa: CASSSRNRPGQQTYEQYF
CDR3nt: TGTGCCAGCAGTTCCCGAAACCGACCGGGACAGCAAACCTACGAGCAGTACTTC

d_gene: .
j_gene: TRBJ1-2
abundance: .
v_gene: TRBV12-3/TRBV12-4
CDR3aa: CASSFTNYGYTF
CDR3nt: TGTGCCAGCAGTTTCACTAACTATGGCTACACCTTC

d_gene: .
j_gene: TRBJ2-1
abundance: .
v_gene: TRBV21-1
CDR3aa: CASIPGLAGVSSYNEQFF
CDR3nt: TGTGCCAGCATCCCGGGACTAGCGGGAGTGAGCTCCTACAATGAGCAGTTCTTC

d_gene: TRBD2
j_gene: TRBJ2-7
abundance: .
v_gene: TRBV5-1
CDR3aa: CASSFTSDYEQYF
CDR3nt: TGCGCCAGCAGTTTCACTAGCGACTACGAGCAGTACTTC

d_gene: TRBD1
j_gene: TRBJ2-1
abundance: once
v_gene: TRBV10-1
CDR3aa: CASSPTGTGALGEQFF
CDR3nt: TGCGCCAGCAGTCCGACCGGGACAGGGGCGCTAGGTGAGCAGTTCTTC